Sequencing of this T cell receptor (beta chain) was carried out in a study of T cell clones after liver transplantation. Study-wide context: Graft-donor-reactive sequences were compared with third-party-reactive TCRbeta sequences from pre-transplant mixed lymphocyte reactions. Tolerant meant at least one year fully off immunosuppression without liver enzymes above twice normal.

Here immunoSEQ multiplex PCR was the method, and the copy in TCRdb shows in-frame clones only, minus some. Of 75,000 to 85,000 clones listed, 70% to 90% are singletons. The source material was CD4+ T cells from blood, sampled at the 22-month timepoint. The clonotype was recovered from a human patient who received a liver transplant. A share of the T cells may be of graft donor origin.

The CDR3 nucleotides read TGTGCCAGCAGCCAGAATTCACCCCTCCACTTT. It translates to CASSQNSPLHF. The chain carries TRBV6-6 and TRBJ1-6, with D uncertain. Germline-derived CDR1 and CDR2 are MNHNY and SVGAGI (reference sequence). The CDR3 runs to 11 residues. V lost 6 bases and J lost 7, with 4 bases in between.